Listed here is a single T cell receptor (beta chain). This record belongs to a study of cytomegalovirus exposure and HLA in healthy donors. The PCR ran on 60 Vbeta and 13 Jbeta primers. Measured with immunoSEQ multiplex PCR; TCRdb has only the in-frame clones, and not every one. The sample yields 230,000 or so clones, around 90% seen once. This CDR3 spans 13 amino acids. CDR1 is SGDLS, CDR2 YYNGEE, per germline. V lost 0 bases, J lost 4 bases, and 8 bases lay in between. Source material: PBMCs. The sequence derives from a girl aged 2 to 10 in good health and CMV-seronegative. This chain joins TRBV9 and TRBJ2-7, with D possibly TRBD2 on 6 matching bases. For the CDR3, the DNA is TGTGCCAGCAGCGTAGACGGGGGTTACGAGCAGTACTTC. It translates to CASSVDGGYEQYF.